The clone carrying this TCR beta chain was detected only once. In the authors' methods: Nucleated cell number was recorded as an estimate derived from reference gene primer amplification. Data came from immunoSEQ multiplex PCR; TCRdb stores just in-frame clones and leaves some out. Clone size and V and J calls were adopted from that table, with D and trimming inferred from the DNA. Of approximately 97,000 clones in the sample, nearly 90% were seen once. The CDR3 runs to 13 residues. Germline CDR1 is LNHDA and CDR2 is SQIVND (reference sequence). Trimming pared 7 bases from V and 5 bases from J, leaving 14 bases between. The sample is drawn from a study of blood T cell repertoires in COVID-19. Study in general: COVID-19 samples from acute and convalescent phases originated in the United States, Italy and Spain. Nucleic acid was either cDNA or gDNA, and it came from T cells, B-cell-depleted T cells, or PBMCs.

This receptor was identified in a man aged 50 to 59 with active COVID-19. V usage is TRBV19 and J usage is TRBJ1-2; D gene ambiguous. Sequencing input: peripheral blood. The CDR3, as DNA: TGTGCCAGTACTGAGGAGGGTTCTTATGGCTACACCTTC. Protein sequence: CASTEEGSYGYTF.